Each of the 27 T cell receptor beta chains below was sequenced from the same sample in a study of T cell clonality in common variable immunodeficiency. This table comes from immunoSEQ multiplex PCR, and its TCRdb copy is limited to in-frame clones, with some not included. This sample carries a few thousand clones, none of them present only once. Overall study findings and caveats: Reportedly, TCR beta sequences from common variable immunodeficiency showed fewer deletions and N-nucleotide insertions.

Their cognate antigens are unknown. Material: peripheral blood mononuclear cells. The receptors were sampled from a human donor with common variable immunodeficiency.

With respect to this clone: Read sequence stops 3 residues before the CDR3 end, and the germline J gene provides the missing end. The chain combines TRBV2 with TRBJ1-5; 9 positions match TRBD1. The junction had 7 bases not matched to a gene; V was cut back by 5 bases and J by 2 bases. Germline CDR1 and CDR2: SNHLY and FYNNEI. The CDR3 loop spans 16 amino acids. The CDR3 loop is CASSHGTGSRNQPQHF. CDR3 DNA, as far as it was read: TGTGCCAGCAGTCACGGGACAGGGTCCCGCAATCAGCCC.

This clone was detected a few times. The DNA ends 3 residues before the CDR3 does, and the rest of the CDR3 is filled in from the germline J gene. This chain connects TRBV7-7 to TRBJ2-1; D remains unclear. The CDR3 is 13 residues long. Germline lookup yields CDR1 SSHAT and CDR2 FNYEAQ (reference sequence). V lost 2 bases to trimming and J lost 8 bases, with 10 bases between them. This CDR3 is CASSLSQIDEQFF. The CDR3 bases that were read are TGTGCCAGCAGCTTAAGCCAAATTGATGAG.

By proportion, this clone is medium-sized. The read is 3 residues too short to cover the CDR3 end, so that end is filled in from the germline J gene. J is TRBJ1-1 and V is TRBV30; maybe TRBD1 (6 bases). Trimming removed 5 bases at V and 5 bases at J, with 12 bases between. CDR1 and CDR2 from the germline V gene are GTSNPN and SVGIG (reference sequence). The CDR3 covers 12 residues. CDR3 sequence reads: CAWSQGRTEAFF. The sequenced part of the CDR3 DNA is TGTGCCTGGTCACAGGGTAGGACTGAA.

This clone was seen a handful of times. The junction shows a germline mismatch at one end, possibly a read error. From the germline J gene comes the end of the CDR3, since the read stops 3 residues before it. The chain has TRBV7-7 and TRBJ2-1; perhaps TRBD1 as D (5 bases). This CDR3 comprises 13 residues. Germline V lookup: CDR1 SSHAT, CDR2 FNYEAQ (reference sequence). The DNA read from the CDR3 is TGTGCTAGCAGTTGGCAGGGTTACAATGAG. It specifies CASSWQGYNE. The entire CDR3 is CASSWQGYNEQFF.

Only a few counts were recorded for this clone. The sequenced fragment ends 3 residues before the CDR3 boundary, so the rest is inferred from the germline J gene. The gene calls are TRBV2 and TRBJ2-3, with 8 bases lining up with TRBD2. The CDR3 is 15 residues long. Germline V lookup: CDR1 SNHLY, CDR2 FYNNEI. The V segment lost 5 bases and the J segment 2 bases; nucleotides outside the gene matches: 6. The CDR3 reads CASSRAGADTDTQYF. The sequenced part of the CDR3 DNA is TGTGCCAGCAGTAGAGCGGGAGCGGACACAGATACG.

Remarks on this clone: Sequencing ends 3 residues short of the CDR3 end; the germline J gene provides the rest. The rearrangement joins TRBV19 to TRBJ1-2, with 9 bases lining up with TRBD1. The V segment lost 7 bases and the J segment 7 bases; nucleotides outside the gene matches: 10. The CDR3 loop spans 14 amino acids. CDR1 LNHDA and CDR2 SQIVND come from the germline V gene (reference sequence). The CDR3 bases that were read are TGTGCCAGTAATCTCCCGGGACAGGGCCTTGGC. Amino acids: CASNLPGQGLG. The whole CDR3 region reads CASNLPGQGLGYTF.

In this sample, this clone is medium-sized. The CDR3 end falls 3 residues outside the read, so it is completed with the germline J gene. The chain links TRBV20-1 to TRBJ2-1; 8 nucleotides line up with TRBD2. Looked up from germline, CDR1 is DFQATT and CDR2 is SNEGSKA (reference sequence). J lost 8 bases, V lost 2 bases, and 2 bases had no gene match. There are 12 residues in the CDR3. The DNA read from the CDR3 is TGCAGTGCTAGACAACTAGCGGATGAG. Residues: CSARQLADE. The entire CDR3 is CSARQLADEQFF.

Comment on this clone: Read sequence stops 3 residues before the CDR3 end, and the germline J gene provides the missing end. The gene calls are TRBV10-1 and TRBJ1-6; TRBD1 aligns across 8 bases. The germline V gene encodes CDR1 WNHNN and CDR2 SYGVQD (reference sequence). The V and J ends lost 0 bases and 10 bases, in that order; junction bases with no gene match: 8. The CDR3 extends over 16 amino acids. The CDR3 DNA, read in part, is TGCGCCAGCAGTGAGTCAAGATTGGCAGGGGGCTCACCC. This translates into CASSESRLAGGSP. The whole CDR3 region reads CASSESRLAGGSPLHF.

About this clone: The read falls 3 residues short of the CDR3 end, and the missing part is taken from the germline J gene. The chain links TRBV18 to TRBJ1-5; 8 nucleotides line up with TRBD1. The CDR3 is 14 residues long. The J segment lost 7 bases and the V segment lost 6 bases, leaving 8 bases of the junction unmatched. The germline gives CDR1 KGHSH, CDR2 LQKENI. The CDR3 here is CASSPGQGGQPQHF. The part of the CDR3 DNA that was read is TGTGCCAGCTCCCCCGGACAGGGAGGCCAGCCC.

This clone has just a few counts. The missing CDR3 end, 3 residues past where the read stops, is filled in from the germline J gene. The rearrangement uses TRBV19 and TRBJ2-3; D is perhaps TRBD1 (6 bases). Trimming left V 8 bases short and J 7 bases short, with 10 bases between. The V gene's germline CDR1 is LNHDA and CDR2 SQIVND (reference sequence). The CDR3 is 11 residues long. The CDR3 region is CASGGSHTQYF. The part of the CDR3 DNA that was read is TGTGCCAGTGGGGGCAGTCATACG. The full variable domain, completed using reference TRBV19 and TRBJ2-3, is DGGITQSPKYLFRKEGQNVTLSCEQNLNHDAMYWYRQDPGQGLRLIYYSQIVNDFQKGDIAEGYSVSREKKESFPLTVTSAQKNPTAFYLCASGGSHTQYFGPGTRLTVL.

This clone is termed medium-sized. CDR3 bases read: TGTGCCAGCAGTTTGACAGGGCCCCAAGAACGGTACACTGAA. Its translation: CASSLTGPQERYTE. The complete CDR3 reads CASSLTGPQERYTEAFF. The chain links TRBV27 to TRBJ1-1; 7 positions match TRBD1. The observed sequence ends 3 residues before the CDR3 terminus, with the missing tail filled in from the germline J gene. This CDR3 spans 17 amino acids. V lost 3 bases, J lost 3 bases, and 13 bases stayed unmatched. Germline CDR1 and CDR2: MNHEY and SMNVEV (reference sequence).

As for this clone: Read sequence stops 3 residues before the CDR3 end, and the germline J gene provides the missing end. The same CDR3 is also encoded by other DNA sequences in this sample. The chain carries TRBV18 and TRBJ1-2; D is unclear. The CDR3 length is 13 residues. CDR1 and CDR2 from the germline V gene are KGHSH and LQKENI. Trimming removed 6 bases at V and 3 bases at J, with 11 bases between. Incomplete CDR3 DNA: TGTGCCAGCTCGCGACAAGTTGACTATGGC. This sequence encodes CASSRQVDYG. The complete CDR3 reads CASSRQVDYGYTF.

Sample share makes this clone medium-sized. The CDR3 loop is CASSQGGDQPQHF. The sequenced CDR3 bases are TGTGCCAGCAGCCAAGGCGGGGATCAGCCC. The chain combines TRBV3-1 (or the pseudogene TRBV3-2) with TRBJ1-5; D is uncertain. The CDR3 end falls 3 residues outside the read, so it is completed with the germline J gene. The CDR3 consists of 13 residues. Trimming took 1 base from V and 5 from J, leaving 6 bases between them. Germline V gene data show CDR1 as LGHDT and CDR2 as YNNKEL (reference sequence).

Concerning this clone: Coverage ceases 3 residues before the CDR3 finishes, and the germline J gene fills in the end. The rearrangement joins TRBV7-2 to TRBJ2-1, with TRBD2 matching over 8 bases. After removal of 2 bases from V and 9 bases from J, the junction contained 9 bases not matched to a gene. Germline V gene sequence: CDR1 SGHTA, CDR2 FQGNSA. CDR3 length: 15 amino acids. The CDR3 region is CASSLHGTRGFEQFF. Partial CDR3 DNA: TGTGCCAGCAGCTTACATGGGACTAGGGGGTTTGAG.

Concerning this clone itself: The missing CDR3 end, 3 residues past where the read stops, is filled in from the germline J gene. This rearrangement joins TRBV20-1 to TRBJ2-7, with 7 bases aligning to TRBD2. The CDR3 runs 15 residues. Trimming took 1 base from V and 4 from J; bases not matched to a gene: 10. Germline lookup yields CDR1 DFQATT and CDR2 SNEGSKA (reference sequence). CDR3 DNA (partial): TGCAGTGCTAGAGGGGGGACTATCCCCTTTTACGAG. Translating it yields CSARGGTIPFYE. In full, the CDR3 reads CSARGGTIPFYEQYF.

The CDR3 protein is CASSVDLASDTQYF. The CDR3 DNA, read in part, is TGTGCCAGCAGTGTTGACTTAGCGTCGGATACG. The chain uses TRBV6-1 and TRBJ2-3; tentative D call: TRBD2 (5 bases). From the germline J gene comes the end of the CDR3, since the read stops 3 residues before it. The V end lost 4 bases, the J end lost 6 bases, and 14 bases lay between the germline ends. The CDR3 sequence is 14 residues long. Germline V gives CDR1 MNHNS, CDR2 SASEGT.

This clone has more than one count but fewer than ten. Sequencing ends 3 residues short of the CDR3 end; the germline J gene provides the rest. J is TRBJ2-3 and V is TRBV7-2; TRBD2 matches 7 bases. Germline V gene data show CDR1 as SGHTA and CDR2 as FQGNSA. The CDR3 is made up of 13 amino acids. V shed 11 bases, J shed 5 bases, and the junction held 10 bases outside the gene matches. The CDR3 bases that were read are TGTGCCGCCCCCGGGGGGTCGGGAGATACG. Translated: CAAPGGSGDT. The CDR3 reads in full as CAAPGGSGDTQYF.

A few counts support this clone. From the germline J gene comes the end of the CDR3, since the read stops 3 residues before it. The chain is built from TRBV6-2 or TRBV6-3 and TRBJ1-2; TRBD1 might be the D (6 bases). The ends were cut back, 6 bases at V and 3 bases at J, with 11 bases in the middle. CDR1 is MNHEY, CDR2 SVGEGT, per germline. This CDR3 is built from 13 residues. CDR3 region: CASSHREDYGYTF. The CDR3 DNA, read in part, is TGTGCCAGCAGCCACAGGGAGGACTATGGC.

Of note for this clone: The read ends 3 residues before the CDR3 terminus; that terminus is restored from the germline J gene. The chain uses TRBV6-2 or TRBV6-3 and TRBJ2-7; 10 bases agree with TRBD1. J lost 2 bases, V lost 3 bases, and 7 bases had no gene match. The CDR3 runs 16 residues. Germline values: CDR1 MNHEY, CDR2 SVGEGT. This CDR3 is CASSYPPGTGAYEQYF. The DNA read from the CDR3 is TGTGCCAGCAGTTATCCTCCCGGGACAGGGGCCTACGAG.

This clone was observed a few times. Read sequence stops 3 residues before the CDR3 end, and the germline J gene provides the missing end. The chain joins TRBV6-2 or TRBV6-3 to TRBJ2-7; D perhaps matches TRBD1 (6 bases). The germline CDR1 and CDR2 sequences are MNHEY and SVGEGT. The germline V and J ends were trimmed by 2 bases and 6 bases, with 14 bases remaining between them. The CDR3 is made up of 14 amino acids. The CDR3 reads CASSYPGHLGEQYF. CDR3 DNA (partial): TGTGCCAGCAGTTACCCGGGACACCTCGGCGAG.

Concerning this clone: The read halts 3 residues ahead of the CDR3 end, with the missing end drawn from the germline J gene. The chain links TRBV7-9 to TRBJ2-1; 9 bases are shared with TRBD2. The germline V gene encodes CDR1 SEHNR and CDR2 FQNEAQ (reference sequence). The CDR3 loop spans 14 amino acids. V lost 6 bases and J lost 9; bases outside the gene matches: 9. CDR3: CASRPTSGYSEQFF. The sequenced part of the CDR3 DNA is TGTGCCAGCAGACCGACTAGCGGATATAGTGAG.

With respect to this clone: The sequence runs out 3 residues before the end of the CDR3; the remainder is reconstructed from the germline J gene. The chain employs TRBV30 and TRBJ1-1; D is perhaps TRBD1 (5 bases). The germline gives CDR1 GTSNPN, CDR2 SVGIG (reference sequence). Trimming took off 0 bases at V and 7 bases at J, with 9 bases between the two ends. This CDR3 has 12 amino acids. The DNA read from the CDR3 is TGTGCCTGGAGTGTATTTAGGGGTGAA. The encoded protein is CAWSVFRGE. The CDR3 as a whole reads CAWSVFRGEAFF.

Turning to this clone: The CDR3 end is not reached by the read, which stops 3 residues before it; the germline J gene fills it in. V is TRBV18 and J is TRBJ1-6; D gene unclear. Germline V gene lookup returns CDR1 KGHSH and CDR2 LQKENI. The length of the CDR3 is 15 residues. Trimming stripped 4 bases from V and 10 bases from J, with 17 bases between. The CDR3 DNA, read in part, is TGTGCCAGCTCACTATCGATGGAGGGTAAATCACCC. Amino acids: CASSLSMEGKSP. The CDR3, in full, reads CASSLSMEGKSPLHF.

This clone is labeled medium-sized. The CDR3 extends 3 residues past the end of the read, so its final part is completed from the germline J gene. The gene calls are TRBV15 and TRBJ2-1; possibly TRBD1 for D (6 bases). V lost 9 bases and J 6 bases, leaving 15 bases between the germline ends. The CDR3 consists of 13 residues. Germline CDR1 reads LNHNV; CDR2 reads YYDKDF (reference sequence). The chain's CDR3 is CATGKGELNEQFF. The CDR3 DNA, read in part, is TGTGCCACAGGTAAGGGGGAGCTCAATGAG.

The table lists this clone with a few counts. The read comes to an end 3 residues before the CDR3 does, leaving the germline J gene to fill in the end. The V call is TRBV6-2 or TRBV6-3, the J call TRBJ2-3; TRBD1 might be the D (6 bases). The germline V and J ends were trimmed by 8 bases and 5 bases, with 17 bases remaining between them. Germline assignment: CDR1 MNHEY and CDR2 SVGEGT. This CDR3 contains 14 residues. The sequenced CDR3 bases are TGTGCCAGCGAACGGGGACAAAAAATAGATACG. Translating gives CASERGQKIDT. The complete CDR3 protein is CASERGQKIDTQYF.

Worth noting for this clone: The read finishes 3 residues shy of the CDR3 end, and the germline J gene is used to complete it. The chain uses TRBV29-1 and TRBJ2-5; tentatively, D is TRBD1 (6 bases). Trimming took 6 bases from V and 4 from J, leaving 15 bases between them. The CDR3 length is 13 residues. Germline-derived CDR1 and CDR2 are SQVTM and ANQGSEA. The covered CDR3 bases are TGCAGCGTCAACAGGGCCCCGGGAGAGACC. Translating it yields CSVNRAPGET. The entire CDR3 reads CSVNRAPGETQYF.

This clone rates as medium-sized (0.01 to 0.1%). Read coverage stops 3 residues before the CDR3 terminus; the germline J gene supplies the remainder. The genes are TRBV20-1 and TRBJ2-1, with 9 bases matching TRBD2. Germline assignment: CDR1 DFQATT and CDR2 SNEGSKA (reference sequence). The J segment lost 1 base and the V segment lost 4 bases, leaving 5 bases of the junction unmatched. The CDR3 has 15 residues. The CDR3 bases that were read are TGCAGTGCTACCCCTAGCGGGGCGTCCTACAATGAG. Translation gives CSATPSGASYNE. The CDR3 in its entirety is CSATPSGASYNEQFF.